These T cell receptor beta chains were read from a single sample in a study of cytomegalovirus exposure and HLA in healthy donors. The method was immunoSEQ multiplex PCR; TCRdb's version includes in-frame clones alone and lacks a portion of them. The data contain about 160,000 clones, approximately 88% of them singletons. The sample taken for sequencing was PBMCs. Receptors were obtained from a woman aged 18-30 years in good health and CMV-seronegative. The CDR3 runs from the conserved cysteine through the conserved F or W. The D gene is left open where the match is weak. Where a row states a size, it is once, few, many or the class of an expanded clone; other rows omit it.

TRBJ2-7,14,TRBV6-1,once,-,TGTGCCAGCAGTGAAGCACGGGGTGTCTACGAGCAGTACTTC,CASSEARGVYEQYF
TRBJ1-5,19,TRBV4-1,few,TRBD1,TGCGCCAGCAGCCACTCCCGCGGACAGGGGGCAGGTAGCAATCAGCCCCAGCATTTT,CASSHSRGQGAGSNQPQHF
TRBJ1-1,15,TRBV18,-,-,TGTGCCAGCTCCCCGATGGGAGTGGCCAACACTGAAGCTTTCTTT,CASSPMGVANTEAFF
TRBJ2-5,19,TRBV27,-,TRBD1,TGTGCCAGCAGTCTCGTCCCTCCCGGGACAGGGATTTACCAAGAGACCCAGTACTTC,CASSLVPPGTGIYQETQYF
TRBJ2-5,13,TRBV7-2,-,-,TGTGCCAGCAGCTTAGGCCTAGCAGAGACCCAGTACTTC,CASSLGLAETQYF
TRBJ1-5,18,TRBV5-8,-,TRBD1,TGTGCCAGCAGCTCAGGGGGCATTCTGGATGGGGCAATTCAGCCCCAGCATTTT,CASSSGGILDGAIQPQHF
TRBJ1-5,16,TRBV7-9,-,TRBD1,TGTTCCAGCAGCCGGGACAGTCTCCGTAGCAATCAGCCCCAGCATTTT,CSSSRDSLRSNQPQHF
TRBJ1-4,13,TRBV29-1,-,-,TGCAGCGTTGGGGACACACTTAATGAAAAACTGTTTTTT,CSVGDTLNEKLFF
TRBJ2-5,16,TRBV11-2,-,TRBD1,TGTGCCAGCAGTCTCACCGGGACAGGGGTGCAAGAGACCCAGTACTTC,CASSLTGTGVQETQYF
TRBJ2-5,13,TRBV2,-,-,TGTGCCAGCAGTACACAGGGACGGGAGACCCAGTACTTC,CASSTQGRETQYF
TRBJ2-3,15,TRBV4-1,-,TRBD2,TGCGCCAGCAGCCAAGAGCGGGGGTGGGTTAATACGCAGTATTTT,CASSQERGWVNTQYF
TRBJ1-5,12,TRBV2,-,-,TGTGCCAGCAGCGTTTTTGAGCAGCCCCAGCATTTT,CASSVFEQPQHF
TRBJ1-4,16,TRBV5-1,-,TRBD1,TGCGCCAGCAGCTTGGAACGGACAGGGGATAATGAAAAACTGTTTTTT,CASSLERTGDNEKLFF
TRBJ2-7,17,TRBV27,-,-,TGTGCCAGCAGTTTACGGACCGGGACTGAAGACAGTCACGAGCAGTACTTC,CASSLRTGTEDSHEQYF
TRBJ1-1,15,TRBV28,-,-,TGTGCCAGCAGTCAAAAAGGACTCCCTAACACTGAAGCTTTCTTT,CASSQKGLPNTEAFF
TRBJ1-1,16,TRBV9,-,TRBD1,TGTGCCAGCAGCGTAGGGCCCACAGGGGGGAACACTGAAGCTTTCTTT,CASSVGPTGGNTEAFF
TRBJ1-6,14,TRBV18,-,TRBD1,TGTGCCAGCTCTCCCGGGACAGGGGGTTCACCCCTCCACTTT,CASSPGTGGSPLHF
TRBJ1-5,17,TRBV21-1,-,-,TGTGCCAGCAGCCAAACGACCAGGGTGGAAGGCAATCAGCCCCAGCATTTT,CASSQTTRVEGNQPQHF
TRBJ1-1,15,TRBV18,-,-,TGTGCCAGCTCACGGGCCAGGGCCCTGAACACTGAAGCTTTCTTT,CASSRARALNTEAFF
TRBJ2-5,17,TRBV18,once,TRBD1,TGTGCCAGCTCACCATCTCGGACCGACAGGGGGCGGGAGACCCAGTACTTC,CASSPSRTDRGRETQYF
TRBJ2-5,15,TRBV7-2,-,-,TGTGCCAGCAGCTTAGATTCAGGGGATTGGGAGACCCAGTACTTC,CASSLDSGDWETQYF
TRBJ1-2,14,TRBV5-4,-,TRBD1,TGTGCCAGCAGCTTAAGACAGGGGGCGCAGGGCTACACCTTC,CASSLRQGAQGYTF
TRBJ2-3,14,TRBV27,-,-,TGTGCCAGCAACCCAGGGATCCGGGCAGATACGCAGTATTTT,CASNPGIRADTQYF
TRBJ1-1,13,TRBV15,few,-,TGTGCCACCTGTAGGGGGATAAAAACTGAAGCTTTCTTT,CATCRGIKTEAFF
TRBJ1-2,16,TRBV28,-,TRBD1,TGTGCCAGCAGGGACGGACAGGGTTTGGGGCTTTTAGGCTACACCTTC,CASRDGQGLGLLGYTF
TRBJ1-5,16,TRBV7-8,-,-,TGTGCCAGCAGCTCATCGACAGGAATTAGCAATCAGCCCCAGCATTTT,CASSSSTGISNQPQHF
TRBJ2-2,14,TRBV6-6,-,TRBD1,TGTGCCAGCTGTTGGCAGGGGGACACCGGGGAGCTGTTTTTT,CASCWQGDTGELFF
TRBJ2-3,18,TRBV5-4,-,TRBD2,TGTGCCAGCAGCGGTGGGACTAGCGGGGGGGTAAGCACAGATACGCAGTATTTT,CASSGGTSGGVSTDTQYF
TRBJ2-7,14,TRBV27,-,TRBD1,TGTGCCAGCAGTCGGGACAGGGTAAGCCACGAGCAGTACTTC,CASSRDRVSHEQYF
TRBJ2-5,17,TRBV19,-,TRBD2,TGTGCCAGTAGTATTCTCCCAGCACCTAGCGGGGGAGAGACCCAGTACTTC,CASSILPAPSGGETQYF
TRBJ2-2,17,TRBV10-1,-,TRBD1,TGCGCCAGCAGTGAGTCATTTACAGGGGGCGTAGACGGGGAGCTGTTTTTT,CASSESFTGGVDGELFF
TRBJ2-7,14,TRBV29-1,-,-,TGCAGCGTTGTAAAGGGGGATGAGGCCTACGAGCAGTACTTC,CSVVKGDEAYEQYF
TRBJ2-2,14,TRBV6-5,-,-,TGTGCCAGCAGCCAGGCAGGGCGCAGCGGGGAGCTGTTTTTT,CASSQAGRSGELFF
TRBJ1-5,17,TRBV19,-,TRBD1,TGTGCCAGTAGTATAGTGCGACAGGGGGCTCGCAATCAGCCCCAGCATTTT,CASSIVRQGARNQPQHF
TRBJ2-1,14,TRBV9,-,TRBD2,TGTGCCAGCAGCGGGACTAGCGGGGGGGACGAGCAGTTCTTC,CASSGTSGGDEQFF
TRBJ1-3,15,TRBV5-1,-,TRBD1,TGCGCCAGCAGCTTGGGGACAGGGCCTGGAAACACCATATATTTT,CASSLGTGPGNTIYF
TRBJ1-4,14,TRBV7-9,once,-,TGTGCCAGCAGCTCGGGACTACCAAATGAAAAACTGTTTTTT,CASSSGLPNEKLFF